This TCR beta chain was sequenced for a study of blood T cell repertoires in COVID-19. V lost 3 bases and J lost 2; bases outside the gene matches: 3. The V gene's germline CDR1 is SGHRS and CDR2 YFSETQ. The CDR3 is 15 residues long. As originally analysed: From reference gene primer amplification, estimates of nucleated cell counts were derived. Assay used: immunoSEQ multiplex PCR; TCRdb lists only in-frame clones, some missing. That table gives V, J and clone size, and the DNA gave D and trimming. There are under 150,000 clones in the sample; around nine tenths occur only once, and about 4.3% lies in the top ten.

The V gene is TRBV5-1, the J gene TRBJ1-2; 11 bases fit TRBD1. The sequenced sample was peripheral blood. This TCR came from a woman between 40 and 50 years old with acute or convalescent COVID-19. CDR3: CASSSGQGGNYGYTF. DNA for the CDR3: TGCGCCAGCAGCTCGGGACAGGGGGGAAACTATGGCTACACCTTC.